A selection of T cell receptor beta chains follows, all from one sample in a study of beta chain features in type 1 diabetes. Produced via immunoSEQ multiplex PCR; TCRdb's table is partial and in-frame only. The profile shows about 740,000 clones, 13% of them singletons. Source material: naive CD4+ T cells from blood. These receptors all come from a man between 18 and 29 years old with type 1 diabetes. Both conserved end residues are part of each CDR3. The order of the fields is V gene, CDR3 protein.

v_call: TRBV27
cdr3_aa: CASSFRGRSNEQYF

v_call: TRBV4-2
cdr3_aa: CASSQVGAGDSYEQYF

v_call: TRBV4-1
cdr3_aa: CASSQEGVARLAGDTQYF

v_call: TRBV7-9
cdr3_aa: CASSLGQTQAFF

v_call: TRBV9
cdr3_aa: CASSAGQGSSYNEQFF

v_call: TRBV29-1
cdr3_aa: CSARWDRQTYGYTF

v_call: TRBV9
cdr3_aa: CASSVAIGMNTEAFF

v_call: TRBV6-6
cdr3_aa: CASSRSGRGNTIYF

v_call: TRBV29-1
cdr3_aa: CSVEGTSWGTDTQYF

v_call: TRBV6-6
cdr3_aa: CASSSGYNSPLHF

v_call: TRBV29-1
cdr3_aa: CSADGRQNGYTF

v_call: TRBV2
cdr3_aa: CASNRQANSPLHF

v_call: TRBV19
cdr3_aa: CASSPSDYGYTF

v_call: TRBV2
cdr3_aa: CASSVELTGELFF

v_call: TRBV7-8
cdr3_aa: CASSLDSTPYYEQYF

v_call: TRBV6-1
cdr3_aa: CASEGGTEAFF

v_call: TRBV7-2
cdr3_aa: CASSFWTSGTEAFF

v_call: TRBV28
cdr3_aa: CASSFGAGSYEQYF

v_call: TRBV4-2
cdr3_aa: CASSQGSGGYEQYF

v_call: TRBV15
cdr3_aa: CATSRVGQPYEQYF

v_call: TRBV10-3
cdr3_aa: CAIRRTGIDEQFF

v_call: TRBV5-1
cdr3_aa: CASRDWGGNIQYF

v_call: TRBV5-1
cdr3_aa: CASSLWSGSGTEAFF

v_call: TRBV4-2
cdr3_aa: CASSPFQQGAVAEAFF

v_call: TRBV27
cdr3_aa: CASSLFPTGESNQPQHF

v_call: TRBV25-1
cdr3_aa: CASSDTASGANVLTF

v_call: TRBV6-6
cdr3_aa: CASSYGGGSTDTQYF

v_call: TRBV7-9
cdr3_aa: CASSFEAGSYEQYF

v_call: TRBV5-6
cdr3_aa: CASSLDAYNEQFF

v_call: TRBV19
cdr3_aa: CASSTGGTGELFF

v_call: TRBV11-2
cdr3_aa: CASSETSGGYSDTQYF

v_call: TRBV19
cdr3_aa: CASSTYRQGNSPLHF

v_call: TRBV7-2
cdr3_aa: CASSLSSFGTDTQYF

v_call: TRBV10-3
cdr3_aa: CAISDNYEQYF

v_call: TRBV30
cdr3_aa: CASTKAEAFF

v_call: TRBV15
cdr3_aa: CATSRGTYGYTF

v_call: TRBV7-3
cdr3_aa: CASSGRQGSTEAFF

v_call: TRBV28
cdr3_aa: CASTGRQETQYF

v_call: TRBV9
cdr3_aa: CASSVARDTEAFF

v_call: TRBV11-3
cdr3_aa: CASSLVWAEASTDTQYF

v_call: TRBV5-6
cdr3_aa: CASTFNRNTEAFF

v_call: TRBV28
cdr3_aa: CASSLPRQAAGELFF

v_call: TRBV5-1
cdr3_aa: CASKQGIYEQYF

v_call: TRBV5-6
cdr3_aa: CASSLTGQPYNEQFF

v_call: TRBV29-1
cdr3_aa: CSVESRLYTEAFF

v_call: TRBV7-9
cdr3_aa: CASSRDRNRNYGYTF

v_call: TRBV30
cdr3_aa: CAWTGSYGYTF

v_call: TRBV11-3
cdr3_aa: CASSQGDSWIEAFF

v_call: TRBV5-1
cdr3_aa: CASSPGQSNQPQHF

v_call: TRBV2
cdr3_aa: CANGALPTNEKLFF

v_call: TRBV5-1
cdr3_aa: CASSAEGQGADEQFF

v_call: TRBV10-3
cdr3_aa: CAISEPVDTDTQYF

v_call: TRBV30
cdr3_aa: CAWSVRERNRAGELFF